This T cell receptor (beta chain) stems from a study of T cell responses to AZD1222 COVID-19 vaccine. Broader study findings: After two AZD1222 doses, spike-specific TCR breadth and depth rose versus day 0. Donors, mostly white British, included more females; clonal diversity was possibly underestimated. The study reported that nearly half of spike-specific TCRs target unmutated variant regions. Across the whole spike, CD4 TCRs peaked at regions 160-218 and 743-854.

This table comes from immunoSEQ multiplex PCR, and its TCRdb copy is limited to in-frame clones, with some not included. The repertoire holds 160,000 or so clones, approximately 90% seen once, with 5.5% to 8.5% in the top ten. The V gene's germline CDR1 is WNHNN and CDR2 SYGVQD (reference sequence). The CDR3 runs to 13 residues. Trimming removed 4 bases from V and 5 bases from J; junction bases left unmatched: 0. Turning to this clone: Antigen specificity is unknown.

Sample: peripheral blood, taken after recovery from COVID-19. V and J are TRBV10-1 and TRBJ2-5; 11 bases match TRBD1. This receptor was identified in an adult who had recovered from COVID-19. DNA for the CDR3: TGCGCCAGCAGTGGGGACAGGGGGGAGACCCAGTACTTC. This sequence encodes CASSGDRGETQYF.